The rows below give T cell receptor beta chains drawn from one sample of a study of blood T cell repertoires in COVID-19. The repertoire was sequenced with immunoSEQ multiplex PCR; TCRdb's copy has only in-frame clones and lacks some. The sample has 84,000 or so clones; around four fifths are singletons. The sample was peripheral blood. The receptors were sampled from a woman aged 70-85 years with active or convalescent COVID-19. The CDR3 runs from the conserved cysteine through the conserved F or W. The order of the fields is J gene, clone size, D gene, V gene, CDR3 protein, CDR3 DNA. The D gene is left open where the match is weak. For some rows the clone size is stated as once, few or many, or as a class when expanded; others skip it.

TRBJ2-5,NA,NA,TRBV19,CASRFLVVETQYF,TGTGCCAGTAGATTCCTAGTTGTCGAGACCCAGTACTTC
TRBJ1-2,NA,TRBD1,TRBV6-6,CASSRQGQGYGYTF,TGTGCCAGCAGTAGACAGGGACAGGGCTATGGCTACACCTTC
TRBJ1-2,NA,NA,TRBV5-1,CASSLDGDYGYTF,TGCGCCAGCAGCTTGGACGGTGACTATGGCTACACCTTC
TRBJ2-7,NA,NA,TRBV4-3,CASSQDWFRQADYEQYF,TGCGCCAGCAGCCAAGATTGGTTTCGACAGGCAGACTACGAGCAGTACTTC
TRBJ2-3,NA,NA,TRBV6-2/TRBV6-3,CASSRTALGADTQYF,TGTGCCAGCAGTCGGACTGCCCTCGGCGCAGATACGCAGTATTTT
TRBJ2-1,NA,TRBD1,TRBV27,CASTVTGGSNEQFF,TGTGCCAGCACCGTGACAGGGGGCTCCAATGAGCAGTTCTTC
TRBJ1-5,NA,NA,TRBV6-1,CASSEMETRNQPQHF,TGTGCCAGCAGTGAAATGGAGACCCGCAATCAGCCCCAGCATTTT
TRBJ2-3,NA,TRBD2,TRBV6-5,CASQAGGRGTDTQYF,TGTGCCAGTCAAGCGGGGGGGCGGGGCACAGATACGCAGTATTTT
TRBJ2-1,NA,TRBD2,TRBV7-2,CASSLGLAGGRSYNEQFF,TGTGCCAGCAGCTTAGGTCTAGCGGGGGGACGCTCCTACAATGAGCAGTTCTTC
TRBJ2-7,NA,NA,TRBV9,CASSRGHSSSYEQYF,TGTGCCAGCAGTCGAGGGCACTCGTCGTCCTACGAGCAGTACTTC
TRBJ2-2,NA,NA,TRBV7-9,CASSFLRNTGELFF,TGTGCCAGCAGCTTTCTCAGAAACACCGGGGAGCTGTTTTTT
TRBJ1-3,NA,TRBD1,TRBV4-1,CASSQGVAQGAGNTIYF,TGCGCCAGCAGCCAAGGGGTGGCACAGGGGGCTGGAAACACCATATATTTT
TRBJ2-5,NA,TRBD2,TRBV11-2,CASSFGGARETQYF,TGTGCCAGCAGCTTCGGGGGGGCCAGAGAGACCCAGTACTTC
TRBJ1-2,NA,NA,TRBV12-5,CASGLAKQGPALYGYTF,TGTGCTAGTGGTTTGGCGAAGCAGGGGCCAGCCCTCTATGGCTACACCTTC
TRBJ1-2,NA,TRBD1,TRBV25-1,CASSNRDRVHGYTF,TGTGCCAGCAGTAACCGGGACAGGGTCCATGGCTACACCTTC
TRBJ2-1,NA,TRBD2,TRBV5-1,CASSWSGGAGGEQFF,TGCGCCAGCAGTTGGAGCGGGGGGGCTGGCGGTGAGCAGTTCTTC
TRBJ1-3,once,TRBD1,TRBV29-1,CSVDEFGTGIDTIYF,TGCAGCGTTGACGAATTTGGGACAGGGATCGACACCATATATTTT
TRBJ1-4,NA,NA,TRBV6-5,CASRNRASNEKLFF,TGTGCCAGCAGGAACAGGGCTTCTAATGAAAAACTGTTTTTT
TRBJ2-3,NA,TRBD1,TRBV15,CASSRDRATDTQYF,TGTGCCAGCTCGCGGGACAGGGCCACAGATACGCAGTATTTT
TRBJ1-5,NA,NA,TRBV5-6,CASSLVGSNQPQHF,TGTGCCAGCAGCTTGGTTGGCAGCAATCAGCCCCAGCATTTT
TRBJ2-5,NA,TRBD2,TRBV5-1,CASSSSGGAQETQYF,TGCGCCAGCAGCTCTAGCGGGGGGGCACAAGAGACCCAGTACTTC
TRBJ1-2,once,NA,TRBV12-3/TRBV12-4,CASSFSTVGYTF,TGTGCCAGCAGTTTTTCTACTGTTGGCTACACCTTC
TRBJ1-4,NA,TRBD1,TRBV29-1,CSVLTTGNEKLFF,TGCAGCGTATTAACGACAGGGAACGAAAAACTGTTTTTT
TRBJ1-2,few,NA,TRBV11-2,CASSLGNTNYGYTF,TGTGCCAGCAGCTTGGGCAACACTAACTATGGCTACACCTTC
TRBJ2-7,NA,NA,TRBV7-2,CASSPGGAGSYEQYF,TGTGCCAGCAGCCCAGGCGGCGCGGGGTCCTACGAGCAGTACTTC
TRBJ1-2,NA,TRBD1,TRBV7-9,CASSRGQEHYGYTF,TGTGCCAGCAGCCGCGGACAGGAACATTATGGCTACACCTTC
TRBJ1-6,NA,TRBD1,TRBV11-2,CASSSRDRGHSPLHF,TGTGCCAGCAGCTCGAGGGACAGGGGCCATTCACCCCTCCACTTT
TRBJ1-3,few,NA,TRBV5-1,CASSLSGVGNTIYF,TGCGCCAGCAGCTTGTCAGGGGTCGGAAACACCATATATTTT
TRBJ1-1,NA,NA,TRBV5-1,CASSLWGREGTEAFF,TGCGCCAGCAGCTTGTGGGGCAGGGAGGGCACTGAAGCTTTCTTT
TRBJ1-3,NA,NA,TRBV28,CASSSTPSGGLDF,TGTGCCAGCAGTTCCACTCCCTCCGGAGGGTTAGATTTT
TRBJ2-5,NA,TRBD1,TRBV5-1,CASSVSGTGKETQYF,TGCGCCAGCAGCGTCTCCGGGACAGGGAAAGAGACCCAGTACTTC
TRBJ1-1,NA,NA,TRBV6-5,CASGPRPNTEAFF,TGTGCCAGCGGTCCGCGCCCGAACACTGAAGCTTTCTTT
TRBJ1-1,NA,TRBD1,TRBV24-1,CATSQGGSANTEAFF,TGTGCCACCAGCCAGGGGGGTTCAGCCAACACTGAAGCTTTCTTT
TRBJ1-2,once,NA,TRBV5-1,CASSLAQGVGGYTF,TGCGCCAGCAGCTTGGCACAGGGTGTGGGCGGCTACACCTTC
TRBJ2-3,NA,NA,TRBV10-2,CASGGTGDTDTQYF,TGCGCCAGCGGAGGGACGGGGGACACAGATACGCAGTATTTT
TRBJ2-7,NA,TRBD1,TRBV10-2,CASSYPGQGSWEQYF,TGCGCCAGCAGTTATCCGGGACAGGGGAGTTGGGAGCAGTACTTC
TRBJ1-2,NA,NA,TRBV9,CASSVGGSGGYTF,TGTGCCAGCAGCGTAGGGGGCTCGGGTGGCTACACCTTC
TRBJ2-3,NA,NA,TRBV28,CASIRQSTDTQYF,TGTGCCAGCATCCGACAGAGCACAGATACGCAGTATTTT
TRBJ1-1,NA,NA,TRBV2,CASSNIMNTEAFF,TGTGCCAGCAGTAACATCATGAACACTGAAGCTTTCTTT
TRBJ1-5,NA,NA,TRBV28,CASSPAGGTNQPQHF,TGTGCCAGCAGTCCTGCGGGGGGAACCAATCAGCCCCAGCATTTT